The 27 T cell receptor beta chains below all came from one sample that was sequenced in a study of T cells in Graves' hyperthyroidism and ophthalmopathy. Authors of the study amplified TCR beta CDR3 regions from RNA transcripts. In the first-round RT-PCR of the TCR CDR3, the HTBI primer set was used. TCRdb re-analysed the multiplex PCR reads in MiXCR, keeping a single row per CDR3 protein. Of 35,000 to 45,000 distinct CDR3 sequences in the sample, roughly 50% were seen once. The sample taken for sequencing was blood. These receptors all come from a woman in her 50s with Graves' hyperthyroidism that later progressed to Graves' ophthalmopathy.

The chain carries TRBV6-5 and TRBJ1-3; no firm D call. Germline-derived CDR1 and CDR2 are MNHEY and SVGAGI. Trimming shortened V by 0 bases and J by 7 bases, and 7 bases separated the two germline ends. The CDR3 is 13 amino acids. CDR3 sequence (DNA): TGTGCCAGCAGTTACTCTCGGTTGAACACCATATATTTT. Translated: CASSYSRLNTIYF.

This clonotype was recorded at least ten times. The chain links TRBV12-3 or TRBV12-4 to TRBJ2-7; either TRBD1 or TRBD2 may fit D (5 bases each). The CDR3 contains 15 residues. V lost 4 bases to trimming and J lost 5 bases, with 18 bases between them. CDR3 bases: TGTGCCAGCAGTTCTTCCCCGGGACGGGTCGACGAGCAGTACTTC. Protein sequence: CASSSSPGRVDEQYF.

The chain carries TRBV6-1 and TRBJ2-3; tentative D call: TRBD1 (6 bases). V was trimmed by 2 bases and J by 2 bases, leaving 8 bases between them. The length of the CDR3 is 14 residues. Per the germline V gene, CDR1 is MNHNS and CDR2 is SASEGT. CDR3 nucleotide sequence: TGTGCCAGCAGTGAAAGGGGGACCACAGATACGCAGTATTTT. This gives the protein CASSERGTTDTQYF.

There are many counts of this clonotype. The chain links TRBV9 to TRBJ2-3; 14 bases agree with TRBD2. Germline V gives CDR1 SGDLS, CDR2 YYNGEE. V was pared by 2 bases and J by 1 base, with 9 bases of the junction left unmatched. The CDR3 is made up of 19 amino acids. CDR3 coding DNA: TGTGCCAGCAGCGTGGGGACTAGCGGGAGATGGACTGGCACAGATACGCAGTATTTT. Amino acids: CASSVGTSGRWTGTDTQYF.

Regarding this clonotype: Mismatch with germline at one junction end may stem from a read error. The rearrangement links TRBV2 to TRBJ2-7; TRBD1 matches at 7 bases. Germline V CDR1 and CDR2: SNHLY, FYNNEI. The CDR3 is made up of 11 amino acids. For the CDR3, the DNA is TGTGCCAGCAGGACAGGGAACGAGCGGTACTTC. This codes for CASRTGNERYF.

As for this clonotype: The conserved closing phenylalanine or tryptophan is absent in this CDR3, likely reflecting a read error. This rearrangement joins TRBV12-3 or TRBV12-4 to TRBJ1-5, with D possibly matching TRBD1 (6 bases). V lost 2 bases, J lost 7 bases, and 9 bases lay in between. The CDR3 is 13 amino acids. CDR3 bases: TGTGCCAGCAGTTTAACGGGGGGCCAGCCCCAGCATCTT. This translates into CASSLTGGQPQHL.

The chain couples TRBV20-1 to TRBJ2-7; 11 bases match TRBD2. The CDR3 runs to 14 residues. CDR1 and CDR2 (germline): DFQATT, SNEGSKA (reference sequence). Trimming at V came to 8 bases and at J to 4 bases, leaving 10 bases not matched to a gene. The CDR3 DNA reads as TGCAGTCCAACCCGGACTAGCGGGTTTTACGAGCAGTACTTC. This translates into CSPTRTSGFYEQYF.

About this clonotype itself: Germline and junction disagree at one end, which may indicate a read error. The chain uses TRBV11-1 and TRBJ2-1, with 7 bases identical to TRBD1. The CDR3 is 15 amino acids. Looked up from germline, CDR1 is SGHAT and CDR2 is FQDESV (reference sequence). CDR3: CASSFAGGVNSEQLF. In nucleotides, the CDR3 is TGTGCCAGCAGCTTCGCAGGGGGTGTCAACAGTGAGCAGCTCTTC.

This clonotype was picked up many times. The V call is TRBV28, the J call TRBJ2-7; D is possibly TRBD1 (6 bases). Deletions cut 4 bases from V and 4 bases from J, with 11 bases between. The CDR3 length is 13 residues. CDR1 is MDHEN, CDR2 SYDVKM, per germline. CDR3 in amino acids: CASSSGAYYEQYF. The CDR3, as DNA: TGTGCCAGCAGTTCAGGGGCTTATTACGAGCAGTACTTC.

The J gene is TRBJ1-2, the V gene TRBV5-1, with D tentatively TRBD1 (6 bases). The V gene's germline CDR1 is SGHRS and CDR2 YFSETQ. The CDR3 length is 15 residues. V was shortened by 4 bases and J by 5 bases, with 18 bases between the two germline ends. CDR3 DNA: TGCGCCAGCAGCAGACGAGGACAGCAGGAATATGGCTACACCTTC. Protein sequence: CASSRRGQQEYGYTF.

This clonotype has ten or more counts. The CDR3 DNA follows: TGTGCCAGCAGTTTTAGCTTTCGGGGCGGGGAGCTGTTTTTT. Its protein product is CASSFSFRGGELFF. The V call is TRBV12-3 or TRBV12-4, the J call TRBJ2-2; TRBD2 might be the D (5 bases). CDR3 length equals 14 residues. Trimming removed 3 bases from V and 7 bases from J, with 12 bases in between.

At least ten counts were recorded for this clonotype. This chain links TRBV12-3 or TRBV12-4 with TRBJ1-2; TRBD1 might be the D (5 bases). Trimming stripped 5 bases from V and 7 bases from J, with 20 bases between. The CDR3 extends over 15 amino acids. Here the CDR3 reads CASSLSSKRQGGYTF. The DNA for the CDR3 is TGTGCCAGCAGTCTCTCAAGTAAGAGGCAGGGTGGCTACACCTTC.

This clonotype was counted ten times or more. The chain combines TRBV5-1 with TRBJ1-1, with D perhaps matching TRBD1 (5 bases). Germline CDR1 and CDR2: SGHRS and YFSETQ. Between the trimmed V and J ends, which lost 2 bases and 1 base, there was a span of 12 bases. This CDR3 has 15 residues. The CDR3 spells CASSFPQGGNTEAFF. The CDR3 nucleotides read TGCGCCAGCAGCTTCCCGCAGGGAGGGAACACTGAAGCTTTCTTT.

About this clonotype: An end of the junction differs from the germline gene, which may be a read error. This chain links TRBV19 with TRBJ2-6, with D perhaps TRBD1 (5 bases). Germline lookup yields CDR1 LNHDA and CDR2 SQIVND (reference sequence). This CDR3 region has 14 residues. The CDR3 loop is CASSITAGANVPTF. CDR3 sequence (DNA): TGTGCCAGTAGTATTACAGCTGGGGCCAACGTCCCGACTTTC.

With respect to this clonotype: Given a much more abundant clone one base away, this may be a read error. This rearrangement joins TRBV30 to TRBJ2-2; a weak D match, TRBD2 (5 bases). Per germline, CDR1 GTSNPN and CDR2 SVGIG (reference sequence). The CDR3 has 14 amino acids. The CDR3 spells CASKHNQNTGELLF. DNA of the CDR3: TGTGCCAGCAAGCACAATCAGAACACCGGGGAGCTGCTTTTT.

Ten or more counts support this clonotype. The rearrangement joins TRBV4-1 to TRBJ2-1; 14 bases fit TRBD2. The CDR3 totals 17 residues. Trimming took 4 bases from V and 7 from J; bases not matched to a gene: 9. CDR1 and CDR2 (germline): MGHRA, YSYEKL. CDR3 amino acids: CASSRLVTSGRGNEQFF. CDR3 coding DNA: TGCGCCAGCAGCCGACTAGTGACTAGCGGGAGGGGTAATGAGCAGTTCTTC.

The gene calls are TRBV7-3 and TRBJ1-1, with 9 bases matching TRBD1. V gave up 2 bases and J gave up 6 bases; unmatched junction bases: 7. Germline V gene data show CDR1 as SGHTA and CDR2 as FQGTGA. The CDR3 totals 15 residues. The CDR3 loop reads CASSLQGQGFSEAFF. In nucleotides, the CDR3 is TGTGCCAGCAGCTTACAGGGACAGGGTTTTTCTGAAGCTTTCTTT. Full variable domain (missing parts from reference TRBV7-3 and TRBJ1-1): GAGVSQTPSNKVTEKGKYVELRCDPISGHTALYWYRQSLGQGPEFLIYFQGTGAADDSGLPNDRFFAVRPEGSVSTLKIQRTERGDSAVYLCASSLQGQGFSEAFFGQGTRLTVV.

Ten or more counts support this clonotype. The chain couples TRBV20-1 to TRBJ1-4; D might be TRBD1 (5 bases). V shed 0 bases and J shed 3 bases, with 11 bases lying between them. This CDR3 has 15 residues. Germline lookup yields CDR1 DFQATT and CDR2 SNEGSKA (reference sequence). The CDR3 sequence is CSARDVGAANEKLFF. CDR3 in DNA: TGCAGTGCTAGAGATGTCGGGGCCGCTAATGAAAAACTGTTTTTT.

V usage is TRBV29-1 and J usage is TRBJ2-4; D is uncertain. The CDR3 runs 15 residues. From germline, CDR1 is SQVTM and CDR2 ANQGSEA. Trimming took 2 bases from V and 0 from J, leaving 11 bases between them. As DNA, the CDR3 is TGCAGCGTTGAATCCCTCGCGGCAGCCAAAAACATTCAGTACTTC. Amino acid sequence: CSVESLAAAKNIQYF.

The rearrangement links TRBV12-3 or TRBV12-4 to TRBJ1-2; D remains unclear. The CDR3 has 13 amino acids. Trimming cost V 6 bases and J 3 bases, with 11 bases left between them. CDR3 DNA: TGTGCCAGCAGGAACCGTGGGGACTATGGCTACACCTTC. Translated, it gives CASRNRGDYGYTF.

This clonotype occurred a few times. V and J are TRBV20-1 and TRBJ2-3, with 8 bases aligning to TRBD1. Trimming removed 2 bases from V and 4 bases from J; junction bases left unmatched: 5. The CDR3 runs 14 residues. In germline, CDR1 is DFQATT, CDR2 SNEGSKA (reference sequence). CDR3 sequence (DNA): TGCAGTGCTAGATCAGGGGGCTGGGCAGATACGCAGTATTTT. Its translation: CSARSGGWADTQYF.

This clonotype was counted ten times or more. This chain uses TRBV19 with TRBJ1-1; D may be TRBD1 (5 bases). The ends were cut back, 5 bases at V and 0 bases at J, with 13 bases in the middle. The CDR3 consists of 15 residues. CDR1 is LNHDA and CDR2 is SQIVND in the germline V gene (reference sequence). CDR3 DNA sequence: TGTGCCAGTAGTGTGACCGACAGCTTGAACACTGAAGCTTTCTTT. This encodes CASSVTDSLNTEAFF.

The sample holds many counts of this clonotype. The chain couples TRBV5-4 to TRBJ2-5; 8 positions match TRBD1. Germline V CDR1 and CDR2: SGHNT, YYREEE (reference sequence). The CDR3 is 15 amino acids. After removal of 2 bases from V and 4 bases from J, the junction contained 7 bases not matched to a gene. CDR3 DNA sequence: TGTGCCAGCAGCTTAGTCAGGGGGCAGGGAGAGACCCAGTACTTC. Its translation: CASSLVRGQGETQYF.

This clonotype was seen many times. The gene calls are TRBV25-1 and TRBJ1-1; no firm D call. CDR1 MGHDK and CDR2 SYGVNS come from the germline V gene. V lost 7 bases and J lost 2, with 14 bases in between. CDR3 length: 14 amino acids. CDR3 nucleotide sequence: TGTGCCAGCATGGAGGGAGGCGGAAACACTGAAGCTTTCTTT. Its translation: CASMEGGGNTEAFF.

This clonotype occurred many times. The chain uses TRBV5-4 and TRBJ2-1; 7 nucleotides agree with TRBD2. The trim removed 4 bases at V and 3 bases at J, leaving 1 base unmatched. Germline V CDR1 and CDR2: SGHNT, YYREEE (reference sequence). CDR3 size: 13 residues. This CDR3 is CASSRDYYNEQFF. In nucleotides, the CDR3 is TGTGCCAGCAGCCGGGACTACTACAATGAGCAGTTCTTC.

This clonotype was found many times. The rearrangement uses TRBV9 and TRBJ1-1; the D gene is possibly TRBD1 (6 bases). CDR1 SGDLS and CDR2 YYNGEE come from the germline V gene. Trimming took 0 bases from V and 5 from J, leaving 11 bases between them. This CDR3 spans 14 amino acids. The CDR3 DNA sequence: TGTGCCAGCAGCGTAGGGACAGAGGGGACTGAAGCTTTCTTT. Translated, it gives CASSVGTEGTEAFF.

With respect to this clonotype: A much larger clone is a single base away; this may be a read error. The rearrangement uses TRBV12-2 and TRBJ2-7; the tabulated D call, TRBD1, remains unverified against the DNA. TRBV12-2 is shown as a pseudogene. This CDR3 spans 18 amino acids. The CDR3, as DNA: TGTGCAAGTTACCACCGGGACGCGCCCTTTGAACTAGACTACGAGCAGTACTTC. Protein sequence: CASYHRDAPFELDYEQYF.